Listed below are T cell receptor beta chains from one sample, sequenced in a study of Graves' ophthalmopathy and Graves' hyperthyroidism. Each CDR3 protein is one row after TCRdb ran MiXCR on the multiplex PCR reads. The sample yields 500,000 to 700,000 distinct CDR3 sequences, roughly 39% seen once. Input material: peripheral blood or thyroid tissue (not recorded which). These receptors originate from an adult man with Graves' hyperthyroidism. The CDR3 runs from the conserved cysteine through the conserved F or W. The order of the fields is clone size, CDR3 length, V gene, D gene, J gene, CDR3 protein, CDR3 DNA. D genes are given only for firm matches. Expanded clones are given a class, and other clones once, few, many or no size at all.

>many|16|TRBV7-9|NA|TRBJ1-6
CASSHRDNSYNSPLHF
TGTGCCAGCAGCCACCGGGACAACTCCTATAATTCACCCCTCCACTTT
>NA|13|TRBV30|NA|TRBJ2-7
CAWSVGSVHEQYF
TGTGCCTGGAGTGTCGGTAGCGTCCACGAGCAGTACTTC
>few|14|TRBV24-1|NA|TRBJ2-3
CATSDLAVGDTQYF
TGTGCCACCAGTGATTTGGCGGTAGGAGATACGCAGTATTTT
>NA|15|TRBV5-6|NA|TRBJ2-7
CASSLVVGEIYEQYF
TGTGCCAGCAGCTTGGTAGTCGGGGAAATCTACGAGCAGTACTTC
>NA|16|TRBV25-1|TRBD2|TRBJ2-7
CASSARRSGGEVEQYF
TGTGCCAGCAGTGCTAGACGAAGCGGGGGGGAGGTTGAGCAGTACTTC
>few|16|TRBV19|NA|TRBJ1-1
CASSIEFARERGEAFF
TGTGCCAGTAGTATCGAGTTCGCCAGGGAACGAGGTGAAGCTTTCTTT
>NA|19|TRBV7-9|NA|TRBJ1-4
CASSLSRGRSTGENEKLFF
TGTGCCAGCAGCTTATCTCGGGGGCGAAGCACCGGGGAAAATGAAAAACTGTTTTTT
>NA|17|TRBV7-9|TRBD1|TRBJ1-6
CASSFRDRGDYNSPLHF
TGTGCCAGCAGCTTCCGGGACAGGGGGGACTATAATTCACCCCTCCACTTT
>NA|16|TRBV29-1|TRBD1|TRBJ2-5
CSVEDRGQGEMETQYF
TGCAGCGTTGAGGACCGAGGACAGGGGGAAATGGAGACCCAGTACTTC
>many|14|TRBV9|NA|TRBJ1-1
CASSPHPGNTEAFF
TGTGCCAGCAGCCCCCACCCGGGAAACACTGAAGCTTTCTTT
>NA|13|TRBV27|NA|TRBJ2-5
CASTRRGEETQYF
TGTGCCAGCACCCGGCGGGGTGAAGAGACCCAGTACTTC
>NA|16|TRBV19|TRBD1|TRBJ2-7
CASSGTSGTGPYEQYF
TGTGCCAGTAGTGGGACCTCCGGGACAGGCCCCTACGAGCAGTACTTC
>few|15|TRBV9|TRBD2|TRBJ2-2
CASSGGGERAGELFF
TGTGCCAGCAGCGGCGGGGGGGAGAGAGCCGGGGAGCTGTTTTTT
>NA|15|TRBV7-9|NA|TRBJ2-1
CASSQDLRGGNGQFF
TGTGCCAGCAGCCAAGACCTCAGGGGAGGCAATGGGCAGTTCTTC
>NA|16|TRBV28|NA|TRBJ1-3
CASSLGLGYSGNTIYF
TGTGCCAGCAGTTTGGGACTGGGGTACTCTGGAAACACCATATATTTT
>NA|16|TRBV15|NA|TRBJ1-2
CATSREGGQSVYGYTF
TGTGCCACCAGCAGAGAGGGTGGGCAATCTGTCTATGGCTACACCTTC
>NA|17|TRBV9|NA|TRBJ1-3
CASSVGGFANSGNTIYF
TGTGCCAGCAGCGTAGGAGGGTTTGCCAACTCTGGAAACACCATATATTTT
>many|12|TRBV7-6|NA|TRBJ2-7
CASSLDSREQYF
TGTGCCAGCAGCCTCGACTCCCGGGAGCAGTACTTC
>many|15|TRBV19|TRBD1|TRBJ1-1
CASSLRQGANTEAFF
TGTGCCAGTAGTCTCCGACAGGGGGCAAATACTGAAGCTTTCTTT
>many|13|TRBV12-3/TRBV12-4|NA|TRBJ2-7
CASAIAATYEQYF
TGTGCCAGCGCGATAGCGGCCACCTACGAGCAGTACTTC
>many|14|TRBV2|TRBD2|TRBJ2-7
CASSERGGRGKQYF
TGTGCCAGCTCGGAGCGCGGGGGGCGGGGCAAGCAGTACTTC
>NA|13|TRBV2|NA|TRBJ2-3
CASSVAGSDTQYF
TGTGCCAGCAGTGTAGCAGGGTCAGATACGCAGTATTTT
>many|18|TRBV10-2|TRBD2|TRBJ2-5
CASSELAGKLSGRETQYF
TGCGCCAGCAGTGAACTAGCGGGAAAGCTGAGTGGGAGAGAGACCCAGTACTTC
>NA|12|TRBV2|NA|TRBJ2-2
CASGSDAGELFF
TGTGCCAGCGGTTCGGACGCCGGGGAGCTGTTTTTT
>once|14|TRBV20-1|NA|TRBJ2-1
CSATKGTYYNEQFF
TGCAGTGCCACGAAGGGGACCTACTACAATGAGCAGTTCTTC
>NA|9|TRBV25-1|NA|TRBJ1-4
CARIEKLFF
TGTGCCAGAATTGAAAAACTGTTTTTT
>few|12|TRBV20-1|NA|TRBJ2-6
CSARGGANVLTF
TGCAGTGCTAGGGGCGGGGCCAACGTCCTGACTTTC
>NA|14|TRBV2|NA|TRBJ1-1
CASSVRGTNTEAFF
TGTGCCAGCAGCGTCAGGGGAACGAACACTGAAGCTTTCTTT
>many|12|TRBV6-1|NA|TRBJ2-7
CASSVGVYEQYF
TGTGCCAGCAGTGTAGGCGTCTACGAGCAGTACTTC